This TCR beta chain was retrieved from a study of blood T cell repertoires in COVID-19. Per germline, CDR1 SGHAT and CDR2 FQDESV (reference sequence). Trimming cost V 2 bases and J 9 bases, with 8 bases left between them. The CDR3 length is 12 residues. Original processing notes: Amplification from reference gene primers served as the basis for estimated nucleated cell counts. Profiled with immunoSEQ multiplex PCR; TCRdb holds only in-frame clones, not every one. D and trimming were read from the DNA, whereas the V and J calls and clone size are those reported in that table. The sample lists roughly 280,000 clones; approximately 90% were seen once.

This TCR derives from a man aged 40-49 years who had been exposed to COVID-19. The chain recombines TRBV11-1 with TRBJ2-1, with D perhaps TRBD2 (6 bases). Sequencing was performed on PBMCs or T cells enriched from blood (not recorded which). DNA for the CDR3: TGTGCCAGCAGCTTACCCGGGGGTGAGCAGTTCTTC. This translates into CASSLPGGEQFF.